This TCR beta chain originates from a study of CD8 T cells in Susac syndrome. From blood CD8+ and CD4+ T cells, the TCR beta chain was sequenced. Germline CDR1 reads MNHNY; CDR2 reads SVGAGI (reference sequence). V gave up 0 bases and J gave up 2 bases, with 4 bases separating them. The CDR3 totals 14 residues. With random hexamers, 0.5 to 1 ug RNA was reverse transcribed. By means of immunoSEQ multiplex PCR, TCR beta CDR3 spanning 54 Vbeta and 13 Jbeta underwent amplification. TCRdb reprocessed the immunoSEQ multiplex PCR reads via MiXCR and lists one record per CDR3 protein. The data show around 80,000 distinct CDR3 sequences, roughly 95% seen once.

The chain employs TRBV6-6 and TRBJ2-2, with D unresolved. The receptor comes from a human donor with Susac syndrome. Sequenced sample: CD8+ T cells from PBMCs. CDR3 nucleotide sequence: TGTGCCAGCAGTTACTCAGGAAACACCGGGGAGCTGTTTTTT. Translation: CASSYSGNTGELFF.